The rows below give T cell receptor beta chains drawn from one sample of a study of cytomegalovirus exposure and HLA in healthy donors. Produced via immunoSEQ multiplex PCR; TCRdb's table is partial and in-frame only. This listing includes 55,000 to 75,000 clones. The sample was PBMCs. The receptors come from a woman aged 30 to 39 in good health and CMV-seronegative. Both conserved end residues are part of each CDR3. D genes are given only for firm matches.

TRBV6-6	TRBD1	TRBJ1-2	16	CASSYPDRGEGYGYTF	TGTGCCAGCAGTTACCCGGACAGGGGAGAAGGCTATGGCTACACCTTC
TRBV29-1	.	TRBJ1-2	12	CSVAQGMYGYTF	TGCAGCGTTGCCCAGGGAATGTATGGCTACACCTTC
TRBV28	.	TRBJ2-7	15	CASSGSGASSYEQYF	TGTGCCAGCAGCGGCTCAGGTGCGAGCTCCTACGAGCAGTACTTC
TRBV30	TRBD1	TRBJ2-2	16	CAWSPFPLQGAGELFF	TGTGCCTGGAGCCCCTTCCCCCTACAGGGGGCCGGGGAGCTGTTTTTT
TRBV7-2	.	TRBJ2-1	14	CASSLRPLYNEQFF	TGTGCCAGCAGCTTACGTCCCCTATACAATGAGCAGTTCTTC
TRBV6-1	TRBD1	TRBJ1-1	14	CASSVDRGDTEDFF	TGTGCCAGCAGTGTAGACAGGGGTGACACTGAAGATTTCTTT
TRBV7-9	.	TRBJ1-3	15	CASSPPGDPGNTIYF	TGTGCCAGCAGCCCCCCAGGGGATCCCGGAAACACCATATATTTT
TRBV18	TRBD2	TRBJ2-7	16	CASSESGRATSAEQYF	TGTGCCAGCTCCGAGAGCGGGAGGGCCACGTCGGCCGAGCAGTACTTC
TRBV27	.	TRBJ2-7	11	CASSLGGEQYF	TGTGCCAGCAGTCTGGGGGGAGAGCAGTACTTC
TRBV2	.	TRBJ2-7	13	CASSEPGAYEQYF	TGTGCCAGCAGTGAACCGGGGGCCTACGAGCAGTACTTC
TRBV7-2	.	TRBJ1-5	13	CASSLTSYQPQHF	TGTGCCAGCAGCTTAACCAGTTATCAGCCCCAGCATTTT
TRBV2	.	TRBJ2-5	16	CASSEGRAASQETQYF	TGTGCCAGCAGTGAAGGTAGAGCGGCATCCCAAGAGACCCAGTACTTC
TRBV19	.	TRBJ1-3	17	CASSIEPGHLSGNTIYF	TGTGCCAGTAGTATAGAGCCGGGACACCTCTCTGGAAACACCATATATTTT
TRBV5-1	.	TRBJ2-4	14	CASSPPRNPNIQYF	TGCGCCAGCAGCCCGCCGCGAAACCCAAACATTCAGTACTTC
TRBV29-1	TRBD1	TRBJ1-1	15	CSVEGLGQGDTEAFF	TGCAGCGTTGAGGGGTTAGGACAGGGAGACACTGAAGCTTTCTTT
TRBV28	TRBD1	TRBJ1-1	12	CASSLGQGEAFF	TGTGCCAGCAGCCTAGGACAGGGCGAAGCTTTCTTT
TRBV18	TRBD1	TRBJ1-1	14	CASSPSLGQDEAFF	TGTGCCAGCTCACCGTCTCTCGGACAGGATGAAGCTTTCTTT
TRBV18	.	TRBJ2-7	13	CASSPGQPYEQYF	TGTGCCAGCTCACCAGGACAGCCCTACGAGCAGTACTTC
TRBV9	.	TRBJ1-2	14	CASSVAQRVGGYTF	TGTGCCAGCAGCGTAGCTCAGCGGGTTGGTGGCTACACCTTC
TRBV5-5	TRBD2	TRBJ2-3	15	CASSQETGGSDTQYF	TGTGCCAGCAGCCAGGAGACGGGAGGGTCCGATACGCAGTATTTT
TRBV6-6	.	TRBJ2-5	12	CASSYAGETQYF	TGTGCCAGCAGTTATGCAGGGGAGACCCAGTACTTC
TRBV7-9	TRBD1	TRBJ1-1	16	CASSPRTGRSDTEAFF	TGTGCCAGCAGCCCTCGGACAGGGAGGTCGGACACTGAAGCTTTCTTT
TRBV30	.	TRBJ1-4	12	CAWGGTREKLFF	TGTGCCTGGGGGGGGACTCGTGAAAAACTGTTTTTT
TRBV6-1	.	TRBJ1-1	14	CASTEDWETGEAFF	TGTGCCAGCACCGAGGACTGGGAAACTGGTGAAGCTTTCTTT